The 9 T cell receptor beta chains listed next were all sequenced from one sample in a study of metastatic and nonmetastatic thyroid tumors. Each patient came to thyroid surgery without any prior treatment (of any kind). TCRdb reassembled clones from the PCR reads with MiXCR. The sample has some 41,000 clones; roughly 12% are singletons. The specimen was blood. These receptors were obtained from a female donor with papillary thyroid cancer or a benign thyroid nodule (not recorded which). Some clones in this sample may be carry-over from other donors' samples.

About this clone itself: This may be a read error, as it is one base from a much larger clone. Other DNA sequences of this sample code for an identical CDR3. V and J are TRBV5-8 and TRBJ1-1, with a weak D call TRBD1 (5 bases). This CDR3 contains 11 residues. Trimming removed 3 bases from V and 11 bases from J, with 11 bases in between. The V gene's germline CDR1 is SGHTS and CDR2 YDEGEE. The CDR3 DNA is TGTGCCAGCAGCTCTGACAGCTGGGCTTTCTTT. It codes for CASSSDSWAFF.

At least ten counts were recorded for this clone. The V call is TRBV2, the J call TRBJ1-2, with 9 bases lining up with TRBD1. Germline V gives CDR1 SNHLY, CDR2 FYNNEI. The CDR3 sequence is 17 residues long. The trim removed 1 base at V and 3 bases at J, leaving 9 bases unmatched. The CDR3, as DNA: TGTGCCAGCAGTGAAGGGACCCCGGGACAGGGCGACTATGGCTACACCTTC. Its protein is CASSEGTPGQGDYGYTF.

This clone was seen repeatedly, ten times or more. This rearrangement joins TRBV20-1 to TRBJ1-1; the D gene is possibly TRBD1 (5 bases). The germline V gene encodes CDR1 DFQATT and CDR2 SNEGSKA (reference sequence). V was pared by 0 bases and J by 0 bases, with 8 bases between. The CDR3 is 14 residues long. CDR3 sequence reads: CSARDRRVNTEAFF. CDR3 DNA: TGCAGTGCTAGAGATCGCAGGGTGAACACTGAAGCTTTCTTT.

This clone showed up many times. The rearrangement links TRBV27 to TRBJ2-1; no definite D call. The V end lost 4 bases, the J end lost 7 bases, and 8 bases lay between the germline ends. The germline gives CDR1 MNHEY, CDR2 SMNVEV (reference sequence). CDR3 length: 12 amino acids. The CDR3 reads CASSSPGNEQFF. CDR3 DNA sequence: TGTGCCAGCAGTTCACCCGGAAATGAGCAGTTCTTC.

V and J are TRBV27 and TRBJ2-7; D is unresolved. The CDR3 is made up of 12 amino acids. Germline V gives CDR1 MNHEY, CDR2 SMNVEV (reference sequence). V lost 10 bases to trimming and J lost 3 bases, with 13 bases between them. The CDR3 DNA follows: TGTGCCATTCGGGTCCACCTCTACGAGCAGTACTTC. This translates into CAIRVHLYEQYF.

CDR3 coding DNA: TGTGCCATCTGTTTCGCCAGGGGGTCCTACGAGCAGTACTTC. Translation: CAICFARGSYEQYF. The J gene is TRBJ2-7, the V gene TRBV27; TRBD1 agrees at 7 bases. The CDR3 sequence is 14 residues long. Unmatched junction bases numbered 10, after V lost 10 bases and J lost 1 base. Germline V gene lookup returns CDR1 MNHEY and CDR2 SMNVEV (reference sequence).

This clone has a handful of counts. Since a much larger clone is just one base distant, this may be a read error. Other DNA sequences in the same sample also yield this CDR3. V gene TRBV3-1 combines with J gene TRBJ2-2, with a tentative D call TRBD2 (5 bases). Deletions cut 9 bases from V and 2 bases from J, with 19 bases between. The CDR3 is 16 residues long. Germline-derived CDR1 and CDR2 are LGHDT and YNNKEL (reference sequence). CDR3 sequence: CASSARPTPNTGELFF. CDR3 DNA: TGTGCCAGTAGCGCTCGTCCAACACCTAACACCGGGGAGCTGTTTTTT.

This clone came up many times. J is TRBJ2-2 and V is TRBV20-1, with 7 bases lining up with TRBD2. After removal of 1 base from V and 3 bases from J, the junction contained 5 bases not matched to a gene. Per the germline V gene, CDR1 is DFQATT and CDR2 is SNEGSKA (reference sequence). CDR3 length equals 15 residues. The CDR3 nucleotides are TGCAGTGCTAGAGGGGTCCTAGCGGACACCGGGGAGCTGTTTTTT. It yields the protein CSARGVLADTGELFF.

There are many counts of this clone. The genes are TRBV2 and TRBJ2-7; TRBD1 aligns across 9 bases. Germline V lookup: CDR1 SNHLY, CDR2 FYNNEI. V lost 4 bases, J lost 3 bases, and 4 bases stayed unmatched. The CDR3 has 14 residues. The CDR3 DNA reads TGTGCCAGCAGTGGGGGACAGGGTGGCTACGAGCAGTACTTC. Its translation: CASSGGQGGYEQYF.